Below are 32 T cell receptor beta chains sequenced from a single sample in a study of blood T cells in healthy people across ages. Sample-barcoded 5' priming and a J-beta primer mix drove a second PCR of roughly 6 to 12 cycles. TCRdb itself ran the 5' RACE reads through MiXCR, one entry per CDR3 protein. The sample yields 710,000 or so distinct CDR3 sequences, 22% seen once. Sequenced sample: blood. The receptors were sampled from a man in his 70s in good health.

The sample holds a few counts of this clonotype. This chain links TRBV4-1 with TRBJ2-3; 10 positions agree with TRBD2. With V trimmed by 2 bases and J by 5 bases, 10 bases remained unmatched. The CDR3 sequence is 17 residues long. CDR1 is MGHRA, CDR2 YSYEKL, per germline. CDR3 DNA sequence: TGCGCCAGCAGCCAACCAAAGCGGGAGGGCCCCCGAGATACGCAGTATTTT. This encodes CASSQPKREGPRDTQYF.

This clonotype occurred a few times. The rearrangement links TRBV6-5 to TRBJ1-5; a weak D match, TRBD1 (6 bases). The CDR3 is 15 amino acids. Trimming cost V 6 bases and J 3 bases, with 15 bases left between them. Germline lookup yields CDR1 MNHEY and CDR2 SVGAGI. The CDR3 region has the DNA TGTGCCAGCAGAAATAAGGGGGGGTCCAATCAGCCCCAGCATTTT. This encodes CASRNKGGSNQPQHF.

With regard to this clonotype: Just one base apart from a much larger clone, this may be a read error. This chain links TRBV7-8 with TRBJ2-3; no reliable D call. The germline V and J ends were trimmed by 5 bases and 0 bases, with 15 bases remaining between them. The CDR3 consists of 16 residues. Germline values: CDR1 SGHVS, CDR2 FQNEAQ. The CDR3 bases are TGTGCCAGCAGCCCCTTAGGGCACACCAGCACAGATACGCAGTATTTT. Translation: CASSPLGHTSTDTQYF.

This clonotype was detected a few times. The CDR3 DNA is TGTGCCACCAGGTCTAGCGGGATCTACAATGAGCAGTTCTTC. Translated: CATRSSGIYNEQFF. The chain recombines TRBV24-1 with TRBJ2-1; the match to TRBD2 covers 9 bases. This CDR3 is built from 14 residues. CDR1 and CDR2 from the germline V gene are KGHDR and SFDVKD. Germline trimming cut 7 bases from V and 3 bases from J; bases unmatched to any gene: 3.

The sample holds a few counts of this clonotype. This sequence joins TRBV12-3 or TRBV12-4 and TRBJ2-5, with D perhaps TRBD2 (6 bases). TRBJ2-7 matches the DNA end more closely, so the J call is doubtful. The CDR3 consists of 13 residues. CDR3 residues: CASSLRESYEQYV. The CDR3 DNA reads TGTGCCAGCAGTTTACGGGAGTCCTACGAGCAGTACGTC.

The chain links TRBV5-1 to TRBJ2-5, with TRBD2 identical over 8 bases. The CDR3 spans 15 residues. V gave up 2 bases and J gave up 2 bases; unmatched junction bases: 5. Germline loops: CDR1 SGHRS, CDR2 YFSETQ. CDR3 region: CASSFSPGGQETQYF. The CDR3 DNA reads as TGCGCCAGCAGCTTCTCACCGGGGGGGCAAGAGACCCAGTACTTC.

The rearrangement joins TRBV5-1 to TRBJ1-4, with 8 bases that match TRBD1. CDR1 is SGHRS, CDR2 YFSETQ, per germline. This CDR3 spans 15 amino acids. The trim removed 4 bases at V and 5 bases at J, leaving 7 bases unmatched. CDR3 in DNA: TGCGCCAGCAGCGGCGGGACAGGAGAGAATGAAAAACTGTTTTTT. This gives the protein CASSGGTGENEKLFF.

To note about this clonotype: One end of the junction does not line up with germline, which may come from a read error. The chain has TRBV11-3 and TRBJ2-5, with a weak D call TRBD2 (6 bases). CDR1 is SGHNT, CDR2 YENEEA, per germline. The CDR3 spans 15 residues. The CDR3 loop is CACSLVGGNVETQYF. The CDR3 coding sequence is TGTGCCTGCAGCTTAGTGGGCGGGAATGTAGAGACCCAGTACTTC.

The V call is TRBV24-1, the J call TRBJ2-5; D may be TRBD1 (6 bases). Trimming cost V 4 bases and J 5 bases, with 10 bases left between them. Germline CDR1 and CDR2: KGHDR and SFDVKD. The CDR3 has 13 amino acids. The CDR3 sequence: CATSDWTAETQYF. In nucleotides, the CDR3 is TGTGCCACCAGTGACTGGACAGCGGAGACCCAGTACTTC.

Turning to this clonotype: A much larger clone is a single base away; this may be a read error. V usage is TRBV10-3 and J usage is TRBJ1-4; D uncertain. V shed 7 bases and J shed 7 bases, with 13 bases lying between them. The germline gives CDR1 ENHRY, CDR2 SYGVKD. The CDR3 totals 13 residues. This CDR3 is CAIKARAGEKLFF. The CDR3 DNA is TGTGCCATCAAAGCGCGGGCAGGTGAAAAACTGTTTTTT.

This clonotype turned up a few times. This sequence joins TRBV5-5 and TRBJ2-7, with no clear D. This CDR3 has 11 amino acids. Germline V gene data show CDR1 as SGHKS and CDR2 as YYEKEE (reference sequence). V lost 2 bases, J lost 6 bases, and 6 bases lay in between. The CDR3 here is CASSLIAEQYF. CDR3 sequence (DNA): TGTGCCAGCAGCTTAATCGCCGAGCAGTACTTC.

The chain carries TRBV6-5 and TRBJ1-2; TRBD1 matches at 9 bases. Germline CDR1 is MNHEY and CDR2 is SVGAGI. V shed 5 bases and J 2 bases; nucleotides not matched to a gene: 3. There are 14 residues in the CDR3. The CDR3 spells CASSEDRGNYGYTF. The CDR3 bases are TGTGCCAGCAGTGAGGACAGGGGCAACTATGGCTACACCTTC.

This clonotype has just a few counts. This chain links TRBV9 with TRBJ2-3, with D tentatively TRBD1 or TRBD2 (5 bases each). The CDR3 is made up of 16 amino acids. Germline CDR1 reads SGDLS; CDR2 reads YYNGEE. V was shortened by 3 bases and J by 2 bases, with 16 bases between the two germline ends. Here the CDR3 DNA reads TGTGCCAGCAGCGGCCGGACTCAGGGTGTCACAGATACGCAGTATTTT. Amino acids: CASSGRTQGVTDTQYF. The complete variable domain, with remaining parts taken from reference TRBV9 and TRBJ2-3, reads DSGVTQTPKHLITATGQRVTLRCSPRSGDLSVYWYQQSLDQGLQFLIQYYNGEERAKGNILERFSAQQFPDLHSELNLSSLELGDSALYFCASSGRTQGVTDTQYFGPGTRLTVL.

The sample holds many counts of this clonotype. The chain couples TRBV20-1 to TRBJ1-2; D gene unclear. The CDR3 spans 13 residues. The V gene's germline CDR1 is DFQATT and CDR2 SNEGSKA (reference sequence). CDR3 coding DNA: TGCAGCGCCCGGCAGACCACTAACTATGGCTACACCTTC. Residues: CSARQTTNYGYTF.

This clonotype was detected only a few times. One end of the junction varies from germline; a read error may be responsible. This chain uses TRBV20-1 with TRBJ2-6; 10 nucleotides match TRBD2. Germline CDR1 and CDR2: DFQATT and SNEGSKA (reference sequence). This CDR3 comprises 16 residues. The CDR3 region has the DNA TGCAGTGCCAGAGCGGGGGGGCCATATGGGGCCAACGTCCCGACTTTC. Translated: CSARAGGPYGANVPTF.

This clonotype has more than one count but fewer than ten. A much larger clone sits a single nucleotide away, making a read error possible. The chain has TRBV5-6 and TRBJ2-7; D possibly corresponds to TRBD2 (5 bases). The J call may not be correct, given that the DNA end is closer to TRBJ2-1. The CDR3 runs 14 residues. Germline loops: CDR1 SGHDT, CDR2 YYEEEE. The CDR3: CASNRGLSHVEQFF. The CDR3 DNA is TGTGCCAGCAACCGTGGACTGTCTCATGTTGAGCAGTTCTTC.

The genes are TRBV28 and TRBJ1-1, with D maybe TRBD1 (5 bases). The CDR3 extends over 14 amino acids. CDR1 and CDR2 (germline): MDHEN, SYDVKM. Trimming removed 8 bases from V and 1 base from J, with 14 bases in between. The CDR3 loop is CASCPSGANTEAFF. DNA for the CDR3: TGTGCCAGCTGTCCAAGCGGGGCGAACACTGAAGCTTTCTTT. Full variable domain (remainder filled in from reference TRBV28 and TRBJ1-1): DVKVTQSSRYLVKRTGEKVFLECVQDMDHENMFWYRQDPGLGLRLIYFSYDVKMKEKGDIPEGYSVSREKKERFSLILESASTNQTSMYLCASCPSGANTEAFFGQGTRLTVV.

The sample holds a few counts of this clonotype. The chain employs TRBV7-6 and TRBJ2-3; TRBD2 matches at 7 bases. Germline CDR1 and CDR2: SGHVS and FNYEAQ. CDR3 length: 15 amino acids. The V gene end was trimmed by 5 bases and the J gene end by 2 bases; junction bases not matched to a gene: 7. The CDR3 sequence: CASSPWDYNTDTQYF. The CDR3 region has the DNA TGTGCCAGCAGCCCTTGGGACTATAACACAGATACGCAGTATTTT.

The chain employs TRBV29-1 and TRBJ1-1, with D unclear. The V end was cut by 4 bases, the J end by 1 base, with 10 bases between. The CDR3 covers 13 residues. The V gene's germline CDR1 is SQVTM and CDR2 ANQGSEA. CDR3 residues: CSVGRLPNTEAFF. In nucleotides, the CDR3 is TGCAGCGTTGGTCGACTTCCGAACACTGAAGCTTTCTTT.

This sequence joins TRBV7-2 and TRBJ2-7; no reliable D call. This CDR3 has 14 amino acids. Per germline, CDR1 SGHTA and CDR2 FQGNSA. Trimming took off 1 base at V and 3 bases at J, with 10 bases between the two ends. The CDR3 nucleotides read TGTACCAGCAGCTTAGTCGGCCAGATCTACGAGCAGTACTTC. Translating it yields CTSSLVGQIYEQYF.

Remarks on this clonotype: An end of the junction differs from the germline gene, which may be a read error. Here the CDR3 DNA reads TGTGCCAGCAGTTTAGGGCGGGGGCCCTCCTACGAGCAGTACTTC. It specifies CASSLGRGPSYEQYF. The chain combines TRBV11-2 with TRBJ2-7, with D possibly being TRBD2 (7 bases). Germline assignment: CDR1 SGHAT and CDR2 FQNNGV. CDR3 length equals 15 residues. The whole variable domain, remainder taken from reference TRBV11-2 and TRBJ2-7, is EAGVAQSPRYKIIEKRQSVAFWCNPISGHATLYWYQQILGQGPKLLIQFQNNGVVDDSQLPKDRFSAERLKGVDSTLKIQPAKLEDSAVYLCASSLGRGPSYEQYFGPGTRLTVT.

In this sample, this clonotype turned up a few times. V and J are TRBV5-1 and TRBJ1-2, with a weak D call TRBD1 (5 bases). The germline V and J ends were trimmed by 3 bases and 2 bases, with 11 bases remaining between them. CDR3 length: 14 amino acids. CDR1 is SGHRS, CDR2 YFSETQ, per germline. The CDR3 reads CASSSNRDNYGYTF. The CDR3 nucleotides read TGCGCCAGCAGCTCTAACCGGGACAACTATGGCTACACCTTC.

This chain connects TRBV12-3 or TRBV12-4 to TRBJ2-3, with TRBD2 matching over 10 bases. Trimming cost V 2 bases and J 4 bases; bases outside gene matches: 9. CDR3 size: 17 residues. Written as DNA, the CDR3 is TGTGCCAGCAGTTTAATGGCACTAGCGGGGAGAGCAGATACGCAGTATTTT. Amino acid sequence: CASSLMALAGRADTQYF.

The V call is TRBV2, the J call TRBJ2-3; no firm D call. The CDR3 length is 13 residues. V was clipped by 8 bases and J by 6 bases, with 15 bases between them. The germline CDR1 and CDR2 sequences are SNHLY and FYNNEI. The CDR3 DNA is TGTGCCAGCCACAACCGAATGGTGGATACGCAGTATTTT. This encodes CASHNRMVDTQYF.

This clonotype showed up just a few times. V is TRBV28 and J is TRBJ1-4; 10 bases are a match to TRBD1. V trimming: 11 bases; J trimming: 8 bases; junction bases outside the gene matches: 8. CDR1 and CDR2 from the germline V gene are MDHEN and SYDVKM. The CDR3 is made up of 13 amino acids. CDR3 DNA: TGTGCCGCAGTCGACAGGGGGCAGGAAAAACTGTTTTTT. It codes for CAAVDRGQEKLFF.

This clonotype was recorded many times. This chain joins TRBV10-2 and TRBJ2-3, with a possible D match to TRBD1 (6 bases). The V and J ends lost 2 bases and 4 bases respectively, with 13 bases between them. The V gene's germline CDR1 is WSHSY and CDR2 SAAADI. CDR3 length: 15 amino acids. The CDR3 nucleotides read TGCGCCAGCAGTGAGAACAGGGCTCTCCCAGATACGCAGTATTTT. Translating gives CASSENRALPDTQYF.

V is TRBV11-2 and J is TRBJ2-5, with 9 bases lining up with TRBD1. The DNA end lines up better with TRBJ2-1; the J call may be wrong. The germline CDR1 and CDR2 sequences are SGHAT and FQNNGV. The CDR3 runs 14 residues. CDR3 nucleotides: TGTGCCAGCAGCTCCACAGGGGGCGGGGATGAGCAGTTCTTC. Translating gives CASSSTGGGDEQFF.

Remarks on this clonotype: An end of the junction does not agree with germline; a read error may underlie this. The rearrangement joins TRBV12-3 or TRBV12-4 to TRBJ1-2; D ambiguous. There are 13 residues in the CDR3. Written as DNA, the CDR3 is TGCGCCAGCAGTTTCTTCGAGGGCAATGGCTACACCTTC. This sequence encodes CASSFFEGNGYTF.

The chain combines TRBV28 with TRBJ2-5, with TRBD2 matching 11 bases. The ends lost 6 bases at V and 4 bases at J; junction bases unmatched: 10. The germline gives CDR1 MDHEN, CDR2 SYDVKM. The CDR3 runs 16 residues. DNA for the CDR3: TGTGCCAGCAGCAGCGGGACTAGCGGATACCGAGAGACCCAGTACTTC. This translates into CASSSGTSGYRETQYF.

The chain uses TRBV7-9 and TRBJ1-4; no clear D gene. Germline CDR1 is SEHNR and CDR2 is FQNEAQ (reference sequence). CDR3 length: 11 residues. The V gene lost 3 bases and the J gene lost 12 bases, with 8 bases spanning the gap. This CDR3 reads CASSFDTELFF. As DNA, the CDR3 is TGTGCCAGCAGCTTCGACACCGAACTGTTTTTT.

A few counts support this clonotype. V and J are TRBV12-3 or TRBV12-4 and TRBJ2-4, with D unresolved. The CDR3 consists of 14 residues. V was cut by 6 bases and J by 5 bases, with 14 bases left in between. This CDR3 is CASRSPGLQNIQYF. The CDR3 bases are TGTGCCAGCAGATCCCCGGGTTTGCAAAACATTCAGTACTTC.

The V call is TRBV6-1, the J call TRBJ1-4; D might be TRBD1 (5 bases). In germline, CDR1 is MNHNS, CDR2 SASEGT. The CDR3 runs 15 residues. Trimming left V 0 bases short and J 7 bases short, with 12 bases between. The CDR3 DNA reads as TGTGCCAGCAGTGAAGCGGGGACCTTTCCTGAAAAACTGTTTTTT. Its translation is CASSEAGTFPEKLFF.